The 3 T cell receptor beta chains below were found in one sample sequenced in a study of metastatic and nonmetastatic thyroid tumors. Before thyroid surgery, none of the patients had received any treatment. TCRdb re-analyzed the PCR reads using MiXCR. The sample contains over 25,000 clones, approximately 15% of which appear only once. Sequenced sample: blood. The source is a female donor with papillary thyroid cancer or a benign thyroid nodule (not recorded which). Some clones in this sample may be carry-over from other donors' samples.

This clone was seen repeatedly, ten times or more. This sequence joins TRBV2 and TRBJ1-6, with 7 positions matching TRBD1. The CDR3 contains 16 residues. Unmatched junction bases numbered 4, after V lost 3 bases and J lost 2 bases. CDR1 is SNHLY and CDR2 is FYNNEI in the germline V gene. CDR3 nucleotides: TGTGCCAGCAGTGACGACAGGGCCACCTATAATTCACCCCTCCACTTT. Encoded protein: CASSDDRATYNSPLHF.

This clone was seen at least ten times. The chain recombines TRBV28 with TRBJ1-6; D is uncertain. CDR1 is MDHEN, CDR2 SYDVKM, per germline. The CDR3 totals 15 residues. The V end lost 6 bases, the J end lost 0 bases, and 9 bases lay between the germline ends. CDR3 sequence reads: CASREIPSYNSPLHF. In DNA form, the CDR3 reads TGTGCCAGCAGAGAGATCCCCTCCTATAATTCACCCCTCCACTTT.

This clone was observed at least ten times. The rearrangement joins TRBV30 to TRBJ2-7; D is perhaps TRBD2 (5 bases). CDR1 GTSNPN and CDR2 SVGIG come from the germline V gene (reference sequence). The CDR3 is 12 amino acids. V was clipped by 1 base and J by 6 bases, with 10 bases between them. The CDR3 DNA reads TGTGCCTGGAGTGCGGGATCAGGCGAGCAGTACTTC. Residues: CAWSAGSGEQYF.